This TCR beta chain comes out of a study of cytomegalovirus exposure and HLA in healthy donors. Amplification used 60 Vbeta primers and 13 Jbeta primers. TCRdb keeps only in-frame clones here, not all; method: immunoSEQ multiplex PCR. Among about 62,000 clones listed, more than 70% were seen once. The V end was cut by 0 bases, the J end by 5 bases, with 11 bases between. CDR3 length: 15 amino acids. Germline-derived CDR1 and CDR2 are SGDLS and YYNGEE. The sequenced sample consisted of PBMCs. This receptor was taken from a man aged 18 to 29 in good health and CMV-seronegative. This chain joins TRBV9 and TRBJ2-2, with D hard to call. CDR3 in amino acids: CASSVESEETGELFF. CDR3 DNA: TGTGCCAGCAGCGTAGAGTCAGAGGAAACCGGGGAGCTGTTTTTT.